The 16 T cell receptor beta chains listed next were all sequenced from one sample in a study of T cell responses to AZD1222 COVID-19 vaccine. Method: immunoSEQ multiplex PCR; TCRdb's copy keeps in-frame clones and lacks some. This table has about 180,000 clones, more than 75% appearing once. Sample: peripheral blood, taken 28 days after the second AZD1222 dose. Receptors originate from an adult who received the AZD1222 COVID-19 vaccine.

The CDR3 sequence is CASRSEGGGELFF. CDR3 nucleotides: TGTGCCAGCAGGTCTGAGGGTGGCGGGGAGCTGTTTTTT. V is TRBV7-3 and J is TRBJ2-2; D perhaps matches TRBD2 (5 bases). V was pared by 6 bases and J by 7 bases, with 12 bases between. The germline V gene encodes CDR1 SGHTA and CDR2 FQGTGA. The CDR3 length is 13 residues.

The J gene is TRBJ2-5, the V gene TRBV6-5; D gene uncertain. The CDR3 runs to 11 residues. V gave up 5 bases and J gave up 3 bases, with 4 bases separating them. The germline gives CDR1 MNHEY, CDR2 SVGAGI. In DNA, the CDR3 is TGTGCCAGCAGTCAGAAAGAGACCCAGTACTTC. Translation gives CASSQKETQYF.

The chain is built from TRBV6-2 or TRBV6-3 and TRBJ2-1; TRBD2 agrees at 15 bases. The ends lost 5 bases at V and 8 bases at J; junction bases unmatched: 10. Germline assignment: CDR1 MNHEY and CDR2 SVGEGT. The CDR3 runs to 17 residues. The CDR3 region is CASSTSGTSGRHHEQFF. The CDR3 bases are TGTGCCAGCAGTACCTCCGGGACTAGCGGGAGGCACCATGAGCAGTTCTTC.

The V call is TRBV9, the J call TRBJ2-1, with D tentatively TRBD2 (6 bases). This CDR3 is built from 16 residues. Germline lookup yields CDR1 SGDLS and CDR2 YYNGEE. Trimming cost V 4 bases and J 3 bases, with 17 bases left between them. The DNA of the CDR3 is TGTGCCAGCAGCACGCGACTAGTAGGTAACTACAATGAGCAGTTCTTC. This gives the protein CASSTRLVGNYNEQFF.

The genes are TRBV12-3 or TRBV12-4 and TRBJ1-1; unclear D gene. The CDR3 consists of 13 residues. V lost 7 bases and J lost 4, with 13 bases in between. CDR3 amino acids: CASNLEGGTEAFF. DNA of the CDR3: TGTGCCAGCAATCTTGAGGGAGGCACTGAAGCTTTCTTT.

This rearrangement joins TRBV30 to TRBJ2-5, with TRBD1 identical over 8 bases. Germline lookup yields CDR1 GTSNPN and CDR2 SVGIG (reference sequence). J was trimmed by 2 bases and V by 8 bases; bases with no gene match: 10. The CDR3 sequence is 14 residues long. CDR3 DNA sequence: TGTGCCGGAACTTGGACAGGGCAGCAAGAGACCCAGTACTTC. It encodes CAGTWTGQQETQYF.

The V gene is TRBV7-6, the J gene TRBJ2-7; D perhaps matches TRBD2 (5 bases). V dropped 1 base and J dropped 7 bases, with 11 bases sitting between them. Per germline, CDR1 SGHVS and CDR2 FNYEAQ. This CDR3 is 13 amino acids long. CDR3: CASSLGAGREQYF. The CDR3 DNA is TGTGCCAGCAGCTTAGGGGCGGGCCGGGAGCAGTACTTC.

This clone showed up just once. The rearrangement links TRBV23-1 to TRBJ1-2; 10 nucleotides align to TRBD1. TRBV23-1 is labeled an ORF, and its function is uncertain. J lost 6 bases, V lost 7 bases, and 14 bases had no gene match. There are 16 residues in the CDR3. CDR3: CASILTGTGDRHGYTF. CDR3 nucleotide sequence: TGCGCCAGCATCCTTACCGGGACAGGGGACCGCCATGGCTACACCTTC.

This clone was picked up one time. The chain links TRBV30 to TRBJ1-5; D possibly corresponds to TRBD1 (5 bases). V lost 0 bases and J lost 2, with 20 bases in between. Looked up from germline, CDR1 is GTSNPN and CDR2 is SVGIG (reference sequence). The CDR3 length is 18 residues. CDR3 sequence reads: CAWSVRGWGLGGNQPQHF. Here the CDR3 DNA reads TGTGCCTGGAGTGTACGGGGTTGGGGGTTAGGGGGCAATCAGCCCCAGCATTTT.

The chain is built from TRBV7-3 and TRBJ2-5; D is unresolved. Germline-derived CDR1 and CDR2 are SGHTA and FQGTGA. V dropped 5 bases and J dropped 5 bases, with 12 bases sitting between them. The CDR3 runs 13 residues. CDR3 nucleotides: TGTGCCAGCAGCGCCAAATATGCTGAGACCCAGTACTTC. Its protein is CASSAKYAETQYF.

The gene calls are TRBV7-3 and TRBJ2-7, with TRBD2 as a possible D gene (6 bases). In germline, CDR1 is SGHTA, CDR2 FQGTGA. The CDR3 loop spans 13 amino acids. V shed 5 bases and J shed 7 bases, with 15 bases lying between them. CDR3 DNA sequence: TGTGCCAGCAGCACAAGACCGGCGGGGGAGCAGTACTTC. It encodes CASSTRPAGEQYF.

The V call is TRBV6-2 or TRBV6-3, the J call TRBJ2-6; D remains unclear. Per the germline V gene, CDR1 is MNHEY and CDR2 is SVGEGT. This CDR3 contains 13 residues. V was cut by 6 bases and J by 3 bases, with 6 bases left in between. CDR3 sequence reads: CASSKSGANVLTF. The CDR3 region has the DNA TGTGCCAGCAGCAAGAGTGGGGCCAACGTCCTGACTTTC.

This chain links TRBV25-1 with TRBJ1-1; no clear D. CDR1 and CDR2 (germline): MGHDK, SYGVNS. Deletions cut 4 bases from V and 1 base from J, with 7 bases between. CDR3 size: 13 residues. The DNA of the CDR3 is TGTGCCAGCAGTGTTGGTGGGAACACTGAAGCTTTCTTT. It specifies CASSVGGNTEAFF. Combining the CDR3 with reference TRBV25-1 and TRBJ1-1 gives the whole variable domain EADIYQTPRYLVIGTGKKITLECSQTMGHDKMYWYQQDPGMELHLIHYSYGVNSTEKGDLSSESTVSRIRTEHFPLTLESARPSHTSQYLCASSVGGNTEAFFGQGTRLTVV.

This chain connects TRBV5-6 to TRBJ2-7; no reliable D call. This CDR3 contains 11 residues. The germline gives CDR1 SGHDT, CDR2 YYEEEE. Trimming cost V 4 bases and J 6 bases, with 8 bases left between them. CDR3 nucleotides: TGTGCCAGCAGCCGACAAGTCGAGCAGTACTTC. Protein sequence: CASSRQVEQYF.

J is TRBJ2-1 and V is TRBV19; D remains unclear. The CDR3 is 12 amino acids. The ends were cut back, 6 bases at V and 9 bases at J, with 12 bases in the middle. The V gene's germline CDR1 is LNHDA and CDR2 SQIVND (reference sequence). CDR3 protein: CASRPTLGEQFF. The CDR3 bases are TGTGCCAGTAGACCCACGTTAGGTGAGCAGTTCTTC.

The chain links TRBV3-1 (or the pseudogene TRBV3-2) to TRBJ1-4; TRBD1 aligns across 7 bases. V lost 4 bases and J lost 4; bases outside the gene matches: 6. Germline V gene data show CDR1 as LGHDT and CDR2 as YNNKEL (reference sequence). The CDR3 spans 15 residues. CDR3 coding DNA: TGTGCCAGCAGCCTTAGGACAGGAGTTAATGAAAAACTGTTTTTT. Amino acid sequence: CASSLRTGVNEKLFF.